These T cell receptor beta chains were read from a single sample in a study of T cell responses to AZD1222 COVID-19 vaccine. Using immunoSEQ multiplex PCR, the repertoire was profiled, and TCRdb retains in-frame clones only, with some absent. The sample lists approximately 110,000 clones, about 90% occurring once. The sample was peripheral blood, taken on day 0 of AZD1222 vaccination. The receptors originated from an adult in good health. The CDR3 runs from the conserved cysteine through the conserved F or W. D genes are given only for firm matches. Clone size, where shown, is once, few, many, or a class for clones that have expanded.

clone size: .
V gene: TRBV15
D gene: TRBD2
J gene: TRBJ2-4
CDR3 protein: CATSRDAGGGKNIQYF
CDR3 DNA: TGTGCCACCAGCAGGGACGCGGGAGGCGGCAAAAACATTCAGTACTTC

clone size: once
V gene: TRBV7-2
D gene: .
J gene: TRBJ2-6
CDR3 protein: CASRLTRRSGANVLTF
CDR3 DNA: TGTGCCAGCAGATTGACACGCCGCTCTGGGGCCAACGTCCTGACTTTC

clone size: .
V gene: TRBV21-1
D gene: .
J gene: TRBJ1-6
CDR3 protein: CASSKKGTGEGPPNSPLHF
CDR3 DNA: TGTGCCAGCAGCAAAAAAGGGACAGGGGAAGGCCCCCCGAATTCACCCCTCCACTTT

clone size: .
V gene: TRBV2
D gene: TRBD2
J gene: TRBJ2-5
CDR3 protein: CASGTSGAQETQYF
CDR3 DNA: TGTGCGAGCGGGACTAGCGGGGCTCAAGAGACCCAGTACTTC

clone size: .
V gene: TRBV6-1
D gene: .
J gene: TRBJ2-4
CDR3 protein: CASSAGPKQGHGKNIQYF
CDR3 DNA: TGTGCCAGCAGTGCCGGGCCTAAACAGGGACATGGCAAAAACATTCAGTACTTC

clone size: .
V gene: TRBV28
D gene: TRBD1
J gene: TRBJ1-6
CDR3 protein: CASTGGGQGNSPLHF
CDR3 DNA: TGTGCCAGCACCGGGGGGGGACAGGGGAATTCACCCCTCCACTTT

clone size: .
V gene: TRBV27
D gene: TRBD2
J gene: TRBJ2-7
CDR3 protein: CASAPSGSLNEQYF
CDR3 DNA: TGTGCCAGCGCTCCTAGCGGGAGCTTAAACGAGCAGTACTTC

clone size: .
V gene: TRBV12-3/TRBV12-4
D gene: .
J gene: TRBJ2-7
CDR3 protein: CASSLKTYEQYF
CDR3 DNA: TGTGCCAGCAGCCTCAAAACTTACGAGCAGTACTTC

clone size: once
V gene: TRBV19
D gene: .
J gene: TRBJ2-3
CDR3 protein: CASSYGDTQYF
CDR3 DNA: TGTGCCAGTAGTTACGGGGATACGCAGTATTTT

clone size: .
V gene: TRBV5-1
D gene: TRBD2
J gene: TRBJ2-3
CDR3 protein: CASGLRGGYTDTQYF
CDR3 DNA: TGCGCCAGCGGCTTACGGGGGGGCTATACAGATACGCAGTATTTT

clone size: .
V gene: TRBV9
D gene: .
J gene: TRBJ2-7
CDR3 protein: CASSPRTYSYEQYF
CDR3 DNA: TGTGCCAGCAGCCCGCGGACTTACTCCTACGAGCAGTACTTC

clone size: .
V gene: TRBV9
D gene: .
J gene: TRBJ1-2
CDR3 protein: CASSPGTQRGYTF
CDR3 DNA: TGTGCCAGCAGCCCCGGGACCCAGCGGGGCTACACCTTC

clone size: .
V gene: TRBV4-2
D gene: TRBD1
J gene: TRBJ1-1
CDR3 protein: CASSPGQKNTEAFF
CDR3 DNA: TGTGCCAGCAGCCCGGGACAGAAGAACACTGAAGCTTTCTTT

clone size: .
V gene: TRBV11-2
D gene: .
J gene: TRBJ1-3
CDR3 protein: CASSLGRGLGNTIYF
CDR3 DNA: TGTGCCAGCAGCTTAGGACGGGGGCTTGGAAACACCATATATTTT

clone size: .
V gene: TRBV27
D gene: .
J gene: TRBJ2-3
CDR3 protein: CASARGDTQYF
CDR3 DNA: TGTGCCAGCGCCCGAGGGGATACGCAGTATTTT

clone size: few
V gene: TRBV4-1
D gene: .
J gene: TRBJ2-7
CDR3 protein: CASSQERRSSYEQYF
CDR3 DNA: TGCGCCAGCAGCCAAGAGCGGAGGAGCTCCTACGAGCAGTACTTC

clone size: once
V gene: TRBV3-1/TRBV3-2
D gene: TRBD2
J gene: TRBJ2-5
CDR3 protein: CASSQGRGRLGTQYF
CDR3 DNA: TGTGCCAGCAGCCAAGGGCGCGGGAGGTTGGGGACCCAGTACTTC

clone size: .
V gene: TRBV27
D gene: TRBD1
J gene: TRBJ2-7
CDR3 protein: CASSKAGTGGYEQYF
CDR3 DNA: TGTGCCAGCAGTAAAGCCGGGACAGGGGGCTACGAGCAGTACTTC

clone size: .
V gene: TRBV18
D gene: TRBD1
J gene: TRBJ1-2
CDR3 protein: CASSPRGQSGGVGYGYTF
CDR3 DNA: TGTGCCAGCTCACCACGGGGACAGTCAGGCGGCGTGGGCTATGGCTACACCTTC

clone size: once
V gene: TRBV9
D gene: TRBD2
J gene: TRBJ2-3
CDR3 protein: CASSVALAGNTDTQYF
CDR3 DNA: TGTGCCAGCAGCGTAGCGCTAGCGGGGAACACAGATACGCAGTATTTT

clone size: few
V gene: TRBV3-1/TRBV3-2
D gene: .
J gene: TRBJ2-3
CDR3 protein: CASSRGGTQYF
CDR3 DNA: TGTGCCAGCAGCCGGGGTGGGACGCAGTATTTT

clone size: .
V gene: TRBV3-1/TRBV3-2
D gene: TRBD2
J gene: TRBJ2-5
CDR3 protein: CASSQEVGLAGVETQYF
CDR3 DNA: TGTGCCAGCAGCCAAGAAGTAGGCCTAGCGGGAGTGGAGACCCAGTACTTC